The clone carrying this T cell receptor (beta chain) was detected many times. As yet, its antigen is unknown. Synthesis of TCR cDNA relied on 5'RACE template switching, which attached a universal primer site and UMIs. TCRdb called the 5' RACE reads again in MiXCR, with one record for every CDR3 protein. The top ten hold less than 20% of the sample, which has fewer than 450,000 distinct CDR3 sequences, approximately 10% seen once. The entry originates in a study of T cells after yellow fever vaccination. Regarding the study as a whole: In post-booster samples, most primary-vaccination clones reappeared (about 97% CD4, roughly 90% CD8).

This receptor was obtained from a man between 18 and 35 years old who received the YFV17D yellow fever vaccine. Sequenced material: PBMCs, taken on the day of the first yellow fever vaccination.

DNA for the CDR3: TGCGCCAGCACAGACTCACCGGGAACTGAAGCTTTCTTT. Residues: CASTDSPGTEAFF. The V and J genes are TRBV5-1 and TRBJ1-1, with unresolved D. Germline V gene sequence: CDR1 SGHRS, CDR2 YFSETQ. Deletions cut 6 bases from V and 5 bases from J, with 14 bases between. The CDR3 has 13 residues.